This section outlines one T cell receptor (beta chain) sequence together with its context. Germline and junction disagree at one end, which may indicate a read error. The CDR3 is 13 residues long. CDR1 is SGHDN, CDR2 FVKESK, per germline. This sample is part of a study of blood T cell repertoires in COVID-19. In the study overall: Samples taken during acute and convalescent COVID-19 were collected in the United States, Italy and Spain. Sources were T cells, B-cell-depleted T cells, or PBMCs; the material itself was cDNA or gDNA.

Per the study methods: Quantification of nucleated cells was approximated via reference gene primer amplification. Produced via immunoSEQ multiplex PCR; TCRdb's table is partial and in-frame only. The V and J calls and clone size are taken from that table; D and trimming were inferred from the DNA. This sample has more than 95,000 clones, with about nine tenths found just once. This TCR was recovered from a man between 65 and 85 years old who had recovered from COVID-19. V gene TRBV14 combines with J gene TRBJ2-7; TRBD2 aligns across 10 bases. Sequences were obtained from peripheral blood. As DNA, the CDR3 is TGTGCCAGCAGCCAAGATCGGGCCGGGACTAGCGTCTTC. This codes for CASSQDRAGTSVF. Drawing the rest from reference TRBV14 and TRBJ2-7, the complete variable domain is EAGVTQFPSHSVIEKGQTVTLRCDPISGHDNLYWYRRVMGKEIKFLLHFVKESKQDESGMPNNRFLAERTGGTYSTLKVQPAELEDSGVYFCASSQDRAGTSVFGPGTRLTVT.